The clone carrying this TCR beta chain appeared a few times. The data stem from a study of cytomegalovirus exposure and HLA in healthy donors. CDR1 is SEHNR and CDR2 is FQNEAQ in the germline V gene (reference sequence). The V end was cut by 1 base, the J end by 4 bases, with 10 bases between. The CDR3 is 14 amino acids. PCR used 60 Vbeta primers and 13 Jbeta primers. Sequenced by immunoSEQ multiplex PCR; TCRdb stores in-frame clones only, minus some. The data show about 160,000 clones, about four fifths seen once. Sequencing was performed on PBMCs. This chain uses TRBV7-9 with TRBJ1-2; D not certain. The receptor was isolated from a man aged 45-60 years in good health and CMV-seropositive. The CDR3 reads CASSLDRKLYGYTF. The CDR3 DNA follows: TGTGCCAGCAGCTTAGACAGAAAACTCTATGGCTACACCTTC.